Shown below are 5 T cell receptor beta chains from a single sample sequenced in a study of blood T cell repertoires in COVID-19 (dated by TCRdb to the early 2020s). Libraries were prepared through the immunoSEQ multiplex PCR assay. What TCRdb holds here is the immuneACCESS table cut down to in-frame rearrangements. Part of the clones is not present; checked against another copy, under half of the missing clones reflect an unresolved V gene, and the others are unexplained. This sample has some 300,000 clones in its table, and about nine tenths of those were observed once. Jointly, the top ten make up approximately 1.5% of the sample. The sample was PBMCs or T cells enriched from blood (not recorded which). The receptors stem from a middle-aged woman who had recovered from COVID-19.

CDR3 in amino acids: CASSFNRGGYSYNEQFF. CDR3 sequence (DNA): TGCGCCAGCAGCTTCAACAGGGGAGGTTACTCCTACAATGAGCAGTTCTTC. The chain joins TRBV5-1 to TRBJ2-1, with D perhaps matching TRBD1 (7 bases). Germline V CDR1 and CDR2: SGHRS, YFSETQ. Between the trimmed V and J ends, which lost 2 bases and 0 bases, there was a span of 15 bases. The CDR3 runs 17 residues. Full variable domain (remainder filled in from reference TRBV5-1 and TRBJ2-1): KAGVTQTPRYLIKTRGQQVTLSCSPISGHRSVSWYQQTPGQGLQFLFEYFSETQRNKGNFPGRFSGRQFSNSRSEMNVSTLELGDSALYLCASSFNRGGYSYNEQFFGPGTRLTVL.

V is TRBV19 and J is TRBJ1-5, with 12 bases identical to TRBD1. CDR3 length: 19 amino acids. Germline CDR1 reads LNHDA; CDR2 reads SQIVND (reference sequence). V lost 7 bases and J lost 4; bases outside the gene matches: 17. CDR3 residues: CASTPGTGGVLGSNQPQHF. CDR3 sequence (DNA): TGTGCCAGTACCCCCGGGACAGGGGGCGTCTTAGGGTCGAATCAGCCCCAGCATTTT. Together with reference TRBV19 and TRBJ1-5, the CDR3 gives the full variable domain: DGGITQSPKYLFRKEGQNVTLSCEQNLNHDAMYWYRQDPGQGLRLIYYSQIVNDFQKGDIAEGYSVSREKKESFPLTVTSAQKNPTAFYLCASTPGTGGVLGSNQPQHFGDGTRLSIL.

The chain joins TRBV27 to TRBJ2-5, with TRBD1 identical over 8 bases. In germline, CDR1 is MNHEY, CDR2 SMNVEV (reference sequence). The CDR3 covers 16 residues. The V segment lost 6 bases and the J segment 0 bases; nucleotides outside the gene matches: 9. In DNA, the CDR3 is TGTGCCAGCAGAGGGACAGGAAAACCGTACCAAGAGACCCAGTACTTC. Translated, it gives CASRGTGKPYQETQYF.

The CDR3 nucleotides read TGTGCCAGCAGCGCAAGATCTCAGGGCGGGGAGCTGTTTTTT. Translation: CASSARSQGGELFF. This sequence joins TRBV9 and TRBJ2-2, with a possible D match to TRBD1 (5 bases). Trimming shortened V by 3 bases and J by 7 bases, and 13 bases separated the two germline ends. Per germline, CDR1 SGDLS and CDR2 YYNGEE. The CDR3 spans 14 residues. Using reference TRBV9 and TRBJ2-2 for the parts outside the CDR3, the full variable domain is DSGVTQTPKHLITATGQRVTLRCSPRSGDLSVYWYQQSLDQGLQFLIQYYNGEERAKGNILERFSAQQFPDLHSELNLSSLELGDSALYFCASSARSQGGELFFGEGSRLTVL.

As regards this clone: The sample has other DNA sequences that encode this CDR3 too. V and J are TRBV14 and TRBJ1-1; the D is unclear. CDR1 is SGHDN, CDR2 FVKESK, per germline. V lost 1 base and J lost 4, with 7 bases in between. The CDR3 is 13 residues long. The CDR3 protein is CASSQGTGTEAFF. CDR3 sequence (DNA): TGTGCCAGCAGCCAAGGAACGGGCACTGAAGCTTTCTTT.